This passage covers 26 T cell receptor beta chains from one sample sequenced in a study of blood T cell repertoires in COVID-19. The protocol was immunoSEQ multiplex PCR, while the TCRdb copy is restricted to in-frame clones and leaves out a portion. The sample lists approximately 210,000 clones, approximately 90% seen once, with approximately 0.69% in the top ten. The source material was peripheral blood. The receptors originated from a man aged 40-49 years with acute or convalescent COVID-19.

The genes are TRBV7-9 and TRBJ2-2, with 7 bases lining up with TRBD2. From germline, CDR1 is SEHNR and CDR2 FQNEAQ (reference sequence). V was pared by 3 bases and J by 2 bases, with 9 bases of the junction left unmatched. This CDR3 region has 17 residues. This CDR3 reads CASSFSSTSSNTGELFF. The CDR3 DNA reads TGTGCCAGCAGCTTCTCCTCGACTAGCTCAAACACCGGGGAGCTGTTTTTT.

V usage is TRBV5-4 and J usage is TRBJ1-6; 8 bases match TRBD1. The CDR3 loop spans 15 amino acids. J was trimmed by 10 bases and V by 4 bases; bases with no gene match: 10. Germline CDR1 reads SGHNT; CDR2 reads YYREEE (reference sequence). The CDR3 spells CASSPGQGLGSPLHF. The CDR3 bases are TGTGCCAGCAGCCCCGGACAGGGTCTAGGATCACCCCTCCACTTT.

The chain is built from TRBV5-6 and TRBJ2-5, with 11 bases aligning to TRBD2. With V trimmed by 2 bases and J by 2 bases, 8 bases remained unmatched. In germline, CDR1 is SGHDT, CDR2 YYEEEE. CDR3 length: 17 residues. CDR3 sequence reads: CASSFKGLAGVQETQYF. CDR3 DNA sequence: TGTGCCAGCAGCTTCAAAGGACTAGCGGGCGTACAAGAGACCCAGTACTTC.

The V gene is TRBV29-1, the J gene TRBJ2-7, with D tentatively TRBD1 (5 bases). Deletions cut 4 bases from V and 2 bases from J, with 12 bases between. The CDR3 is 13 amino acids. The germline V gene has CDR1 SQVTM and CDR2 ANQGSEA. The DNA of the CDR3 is TGCAGCGTTGTCGAGACAGCAACCTACGAGCAGTACTTC. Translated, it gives CSVVETATYEQYF.

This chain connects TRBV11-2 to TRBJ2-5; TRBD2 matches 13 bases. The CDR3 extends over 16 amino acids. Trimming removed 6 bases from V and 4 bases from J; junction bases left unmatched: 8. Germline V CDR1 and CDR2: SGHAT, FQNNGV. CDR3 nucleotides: TGTGCCAGCAGGTCAACTAGCGGGAGGGCGGGAGAGACCCAGTACTTC. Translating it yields CASRSTSGRAGETQYF.

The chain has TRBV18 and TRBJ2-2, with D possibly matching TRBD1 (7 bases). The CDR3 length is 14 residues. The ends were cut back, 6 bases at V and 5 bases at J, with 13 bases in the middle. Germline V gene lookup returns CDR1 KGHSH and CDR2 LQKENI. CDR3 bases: TGTGCCAGCTCCCCGGAGGGGGCGACCGGGGAGCTGTTTTTT. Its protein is CASSPEGATGELFF.

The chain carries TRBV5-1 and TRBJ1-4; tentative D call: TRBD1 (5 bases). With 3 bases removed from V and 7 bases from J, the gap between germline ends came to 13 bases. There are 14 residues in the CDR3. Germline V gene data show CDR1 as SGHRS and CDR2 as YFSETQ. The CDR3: CASSSGEVGEKLFF. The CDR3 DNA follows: TGCGCCAGCAGCTCGGGGGAGGTTGGTGAAAAACTGTTTTTT.

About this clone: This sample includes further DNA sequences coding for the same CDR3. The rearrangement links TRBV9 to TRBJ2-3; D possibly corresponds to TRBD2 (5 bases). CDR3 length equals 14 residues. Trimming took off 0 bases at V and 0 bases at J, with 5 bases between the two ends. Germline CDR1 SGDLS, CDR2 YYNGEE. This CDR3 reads CASSVGGSTDTQYF. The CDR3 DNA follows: TGTGCCAGCAGCGTAGGAGGGAGCACAGATACGCAGTATTTT. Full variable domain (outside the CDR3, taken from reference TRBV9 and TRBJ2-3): DSGVTQTPKHLITATGQRVTLRCSPRSGDLSVYWYQQSLDQGLQFLIQYYNGEERAKGNILERFSAQQFPDLHSELNLSSLELGDSALYFCASSVGGSTDTQYFGPGTRLTVL.

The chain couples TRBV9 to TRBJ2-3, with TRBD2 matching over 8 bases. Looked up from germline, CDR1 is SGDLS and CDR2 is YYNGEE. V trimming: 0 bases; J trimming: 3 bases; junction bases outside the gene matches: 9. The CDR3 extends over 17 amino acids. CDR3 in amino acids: CASSVGLREAGTDTQYF. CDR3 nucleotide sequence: TGTGCCAGCAGCGTAGGGTTGCGGGAGGCCGGGACAGATACGCAGTATTTT.

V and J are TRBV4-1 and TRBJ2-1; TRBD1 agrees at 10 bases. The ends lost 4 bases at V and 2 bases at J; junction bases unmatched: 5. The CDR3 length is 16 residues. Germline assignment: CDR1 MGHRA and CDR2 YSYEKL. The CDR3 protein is CASSRGGQGTYNEQFF. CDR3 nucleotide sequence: TGCGCCAGCAGCCGGGGGGGACAGGGGACCTACAATGAGCAGTTCTTC.

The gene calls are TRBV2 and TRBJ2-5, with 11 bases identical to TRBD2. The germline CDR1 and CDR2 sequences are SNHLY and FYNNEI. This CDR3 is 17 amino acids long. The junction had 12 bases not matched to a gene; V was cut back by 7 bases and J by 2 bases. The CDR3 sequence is CASKLGASGGTQETQYF. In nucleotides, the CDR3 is TGTGCCAGCAAACTCGGAGCTAGCGGGGGGACACAAGAGACCCAGTACTTC. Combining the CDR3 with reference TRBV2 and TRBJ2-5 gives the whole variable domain EPEVTQTPSHQVTQMGQEVILRCVPISNHLYFYWYRQILGQKVEFLVSFYNNEISEKSEIFDDQFSVERPDGSNFTLKIRSTKLEDSAMYFCASKLGASGGTQETQYFGPGTRLLVL.

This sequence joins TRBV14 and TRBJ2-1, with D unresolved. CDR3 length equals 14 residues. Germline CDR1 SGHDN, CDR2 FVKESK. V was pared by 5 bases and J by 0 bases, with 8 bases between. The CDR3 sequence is CASSDILSYNEQFF. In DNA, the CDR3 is TGTGCCAGCAGCGACATCCTCTCCTACAATGAGCAGTTCTTC.

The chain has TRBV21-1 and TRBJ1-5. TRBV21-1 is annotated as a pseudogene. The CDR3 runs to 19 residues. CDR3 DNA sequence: TGTGCCAGCAGCAATGGAGGGAGCCGCGGGGGATATAGCAATCAGCCCCAGCATTTT. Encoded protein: CASSNGGSRGGYSNQPQHF.

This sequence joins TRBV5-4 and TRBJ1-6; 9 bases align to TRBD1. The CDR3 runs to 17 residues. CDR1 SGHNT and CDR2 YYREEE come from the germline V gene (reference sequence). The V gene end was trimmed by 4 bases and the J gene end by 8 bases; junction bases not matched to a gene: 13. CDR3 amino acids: CASSPSGTGSFYSPLHF. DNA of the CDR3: TGTGCCAGCAGCCCGTCCGGGACAGGGAGTTTCTATTCACCCCTCCACTTT. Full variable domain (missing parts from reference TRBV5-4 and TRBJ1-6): ETGVTQSPTHLIKTRGQQVTLRCSSQSGHNTVSWYQQALGQGPQFIFQYYREEENGRGNFPPRFSGLQFPNYSSELNVNALELDDSALYLCASSPSGTGSFYSPLHFGNGTRLTVT.

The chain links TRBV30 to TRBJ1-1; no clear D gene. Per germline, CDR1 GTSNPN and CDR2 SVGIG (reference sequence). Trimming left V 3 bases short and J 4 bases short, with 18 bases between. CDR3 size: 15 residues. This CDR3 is CAWSPTFGGFTEAFF. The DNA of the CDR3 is TGTGCCTGGAGCCCGACATTTGGAGGATTCACTGAAGCTTTCTTT.

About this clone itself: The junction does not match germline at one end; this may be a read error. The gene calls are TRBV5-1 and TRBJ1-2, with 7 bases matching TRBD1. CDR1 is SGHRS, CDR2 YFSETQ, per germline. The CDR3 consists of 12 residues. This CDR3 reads CASTLTGTHYTF. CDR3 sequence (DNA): TGCGCCAGCACCTTGACAGGGACCCATTACACCTTC.

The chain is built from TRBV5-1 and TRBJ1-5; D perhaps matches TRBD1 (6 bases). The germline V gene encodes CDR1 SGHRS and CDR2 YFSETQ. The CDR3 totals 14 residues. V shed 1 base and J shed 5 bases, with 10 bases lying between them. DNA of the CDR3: TGCGCCAGCAGCTTGTTGGGGGCCCATCAGCCCCAGCATTTT. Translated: CASSLLGAHQPQHF.

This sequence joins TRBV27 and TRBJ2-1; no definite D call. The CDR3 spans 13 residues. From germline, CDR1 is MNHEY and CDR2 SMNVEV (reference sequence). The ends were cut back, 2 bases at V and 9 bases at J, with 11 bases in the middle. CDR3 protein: CASSLAPTTEQFF. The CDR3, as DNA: TGTGCCAGCAGTTTAGCTCCTACTACTGAGCAGTTCTTC.

In nucleotides, the CDR3 is TGCGCCAGCAGTGGGATGACAGTAAACTATGGCTACACCTTC. Protein product: CASSGMTVNYGYTF. The J gene is TRBJ1-2, the V gene TRBV10-2, with D perhaps matching TRBD1 (5 bases). The germline V gene encodes CDR1 WSHSY and CDR2 SAAADI. The CDR3 runs to 14 residues. V dropped 4 bases and J dropped 2 bases, with 11 bases sitting between them.

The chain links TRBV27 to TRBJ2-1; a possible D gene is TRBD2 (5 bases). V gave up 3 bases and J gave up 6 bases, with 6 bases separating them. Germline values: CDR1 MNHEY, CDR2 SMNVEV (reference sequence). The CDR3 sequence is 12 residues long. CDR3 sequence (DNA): TGTGCCAGCAGTTTGGGGAGCAATGAGCAGTTCTTC. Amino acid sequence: CASSLGSNEQFF.

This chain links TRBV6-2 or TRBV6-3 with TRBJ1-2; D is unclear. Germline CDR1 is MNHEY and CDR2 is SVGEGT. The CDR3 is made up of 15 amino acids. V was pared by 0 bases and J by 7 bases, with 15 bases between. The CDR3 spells CASSYSGMSGLGYTF. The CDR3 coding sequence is TGTGCCAGCAGTTACTCGGGCATGTCCGGCCTTGGCTACACCTTC.

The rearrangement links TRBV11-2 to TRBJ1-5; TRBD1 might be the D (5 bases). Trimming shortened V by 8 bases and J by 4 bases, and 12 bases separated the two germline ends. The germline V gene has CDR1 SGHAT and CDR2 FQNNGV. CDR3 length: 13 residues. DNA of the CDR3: TGTGCCAGCGGGGCGTGGGGTAATCAGCCCCAGCATTTT. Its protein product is CASGAWGNQPQHF.

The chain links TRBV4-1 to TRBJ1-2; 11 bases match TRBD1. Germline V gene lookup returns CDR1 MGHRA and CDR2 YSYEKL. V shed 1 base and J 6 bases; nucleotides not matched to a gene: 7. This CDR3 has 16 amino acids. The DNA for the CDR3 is TGCGCCAGCAGCCAAGGGGACAGGGGGTGGGTCGATGGCTACACCTTC. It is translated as CASSQGDRGWVDGYTF.

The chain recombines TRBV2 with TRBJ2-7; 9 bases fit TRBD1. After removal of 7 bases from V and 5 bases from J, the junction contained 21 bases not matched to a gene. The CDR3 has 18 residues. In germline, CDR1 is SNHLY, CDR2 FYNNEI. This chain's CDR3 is CASIFTLIAGTGLHEQYF. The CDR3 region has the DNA TGTGCCAGCATTTTCACTCTAATAGCCGGGACAGGGTTACACGAGCAGTACTTC. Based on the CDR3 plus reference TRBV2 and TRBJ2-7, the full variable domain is EPEVTQTPSHQVTQMGQEVILRCVPISNHLYFYWYRQILGQKVEFLVSFYNNEISEKSEIFDDQFSVERPDGSNFTLKIRSTKLEDSAMYFCASIFTLIAGTGLHEQYFGPGTRLTVT.

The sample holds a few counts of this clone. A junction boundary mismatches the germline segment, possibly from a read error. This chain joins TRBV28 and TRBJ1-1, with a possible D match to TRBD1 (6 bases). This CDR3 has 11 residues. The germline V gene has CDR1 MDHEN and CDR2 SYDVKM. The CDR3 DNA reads TGTGCCAGCAGTGCCTCCTTAGGGACAACATTT. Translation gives CASSASLGTTF.

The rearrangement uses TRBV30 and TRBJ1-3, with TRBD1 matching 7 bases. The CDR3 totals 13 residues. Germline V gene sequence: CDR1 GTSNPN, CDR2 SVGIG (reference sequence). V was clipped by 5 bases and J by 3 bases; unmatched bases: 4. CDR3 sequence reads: CAWARGNGNTIYF. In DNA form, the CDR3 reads TGTGCCTGGGCCAGGGGGAATGGAAACACCATATATTTT.